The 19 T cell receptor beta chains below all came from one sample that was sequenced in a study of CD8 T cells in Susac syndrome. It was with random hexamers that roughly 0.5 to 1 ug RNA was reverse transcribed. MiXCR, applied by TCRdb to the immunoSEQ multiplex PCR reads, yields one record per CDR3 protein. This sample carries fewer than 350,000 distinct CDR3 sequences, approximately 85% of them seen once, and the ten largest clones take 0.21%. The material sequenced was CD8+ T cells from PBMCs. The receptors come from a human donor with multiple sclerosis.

CDR3 protein: CASAWTTPNSYEQYF. CDR3 DNA sequence: TGTGCCAGCGCGTGGACTACCCCGAATTCCTACGAGCAGTACTTC. This chain uses TRBV7-9 with TRBJ2-7; weak D call: TRBD2 (6 bases). Germline CDR1 reads SEHNR; CDR2 reads FQNEAQ (reference sequence). The V end lost 8 bases, the J end lost 1 base, and 18 bases lay between the germline ends. This CDR3 is 15 amino acids long.

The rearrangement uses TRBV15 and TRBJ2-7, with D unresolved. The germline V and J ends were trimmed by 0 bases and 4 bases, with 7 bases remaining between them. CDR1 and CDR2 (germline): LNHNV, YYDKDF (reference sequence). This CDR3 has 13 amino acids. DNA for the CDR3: TGTGCCACCAGCAGAGATATGGCTTACGAGCAGTACTTC. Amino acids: CATSRDMAYEQYF.

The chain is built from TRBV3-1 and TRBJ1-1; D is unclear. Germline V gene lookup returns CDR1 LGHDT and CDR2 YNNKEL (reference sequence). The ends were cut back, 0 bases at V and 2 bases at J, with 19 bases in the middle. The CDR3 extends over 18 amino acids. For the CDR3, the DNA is TGTGCCAGCAGCCAAGATCCCGGCCCCCGTTATCTTAACACTGAAGCTTTCTTT. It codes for CASSQDPGPRYLNTEAFF.

The CDR3 DNA sequence: TGTGCCAGCAGGCTCGGGAGAGCCAATGAGCAGTTCTTC. Translated: CASRLGRANEQFF. The V gene is TRBV6-2 or TRBV6-3, the J gene TRBJ2-1; tentatively, D is TRBD2 (6 bases). CDR1 and CDR2 (germline): MNHEY, SVGEGT. CDR3 length equals 13 residues. Trimming removed 6 bases at V and 6 bases at J, with 12 bases between.

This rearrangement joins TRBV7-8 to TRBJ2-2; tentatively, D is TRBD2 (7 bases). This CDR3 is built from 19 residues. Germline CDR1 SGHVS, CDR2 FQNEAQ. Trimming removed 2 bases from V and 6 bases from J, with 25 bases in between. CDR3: CASSLKSSLGEGGAGELFF. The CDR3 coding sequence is TGTGCCAGCAGCTTAAAGAGCTCGTTAGGGGAGGGGGGCGCCGGGGAGCTGTTTTTT.

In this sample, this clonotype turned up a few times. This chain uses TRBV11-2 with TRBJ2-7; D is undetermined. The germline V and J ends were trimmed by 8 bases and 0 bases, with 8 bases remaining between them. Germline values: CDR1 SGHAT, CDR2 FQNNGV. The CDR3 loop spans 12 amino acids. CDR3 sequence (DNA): TGTGCCAGCCGAGGTCCCTCCTACGAGCAGTACTTC. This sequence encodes CASRGPSYEQYF.

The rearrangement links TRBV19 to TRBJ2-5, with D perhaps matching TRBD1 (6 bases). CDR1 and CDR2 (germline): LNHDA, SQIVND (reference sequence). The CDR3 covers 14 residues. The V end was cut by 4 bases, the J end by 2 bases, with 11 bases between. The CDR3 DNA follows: TGTGCCAGTAGTACTGGACAGATGCAAGAGACCCAGTACTTC. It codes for CASSTGQMQETQYF.

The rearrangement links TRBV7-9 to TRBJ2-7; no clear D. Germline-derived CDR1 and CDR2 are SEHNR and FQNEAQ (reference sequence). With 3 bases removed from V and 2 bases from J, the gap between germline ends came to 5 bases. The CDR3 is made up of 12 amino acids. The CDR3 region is CASSFLTYEQYF. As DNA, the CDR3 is TGTGCCAGCAGCTTTCTCACCTACGAGCAGTACTTC.

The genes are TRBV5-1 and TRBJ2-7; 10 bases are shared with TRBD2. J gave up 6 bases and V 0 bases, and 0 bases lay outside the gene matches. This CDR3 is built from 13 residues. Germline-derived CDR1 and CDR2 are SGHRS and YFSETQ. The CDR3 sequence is CASSLASGSEQYF. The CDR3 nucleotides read TGCGCCAGCAGCTTGGCTAGCGGGAGCGAGCAGTACTTC.

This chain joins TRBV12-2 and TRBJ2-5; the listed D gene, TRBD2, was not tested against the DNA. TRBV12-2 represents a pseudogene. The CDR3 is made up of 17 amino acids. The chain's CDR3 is CASRPSSHGARQETQYF. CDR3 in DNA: TGTGCAAGTCGCCCATCCTCCCACGGGGCAAGGCAAGAGACCCAGTACTTC.

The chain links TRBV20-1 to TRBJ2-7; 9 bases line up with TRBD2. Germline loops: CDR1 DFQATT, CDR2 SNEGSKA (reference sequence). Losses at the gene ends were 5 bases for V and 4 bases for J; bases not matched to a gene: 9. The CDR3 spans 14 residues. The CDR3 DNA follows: TGCAGTGCTCCAAAGACTAGCGGCTCATACGAGCAGTACTTC. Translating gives CSAPKTSGSYEQYF.

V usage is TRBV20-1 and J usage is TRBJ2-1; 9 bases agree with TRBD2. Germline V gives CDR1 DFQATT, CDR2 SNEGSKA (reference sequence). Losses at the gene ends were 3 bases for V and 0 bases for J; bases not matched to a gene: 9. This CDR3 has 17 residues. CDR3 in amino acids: CSARDRLAASSYNEQFF. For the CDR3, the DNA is TGCAGTGCTAGGGATAGACTAGCGGCTAGCTCCTACAATGAGCAGTTCTTC.

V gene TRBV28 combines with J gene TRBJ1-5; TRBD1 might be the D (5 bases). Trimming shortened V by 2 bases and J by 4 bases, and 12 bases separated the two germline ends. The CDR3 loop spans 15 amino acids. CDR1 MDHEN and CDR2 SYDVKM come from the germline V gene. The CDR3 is CASSLRPQDNQPQHF. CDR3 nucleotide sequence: TGTGCCAGCAGTTTACGGCCACAGGATAATCAGCCCCAGCATTTT.

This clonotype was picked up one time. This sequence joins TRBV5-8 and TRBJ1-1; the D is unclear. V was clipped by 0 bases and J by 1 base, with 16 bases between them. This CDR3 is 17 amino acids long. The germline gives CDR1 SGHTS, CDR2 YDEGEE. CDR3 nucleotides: TGTGCCAGCAGCTTGGGAATTTCAGGCCCCTCGAACACTGAAGCTTTCTTT. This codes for CASSLGISGPSNTEAFF.

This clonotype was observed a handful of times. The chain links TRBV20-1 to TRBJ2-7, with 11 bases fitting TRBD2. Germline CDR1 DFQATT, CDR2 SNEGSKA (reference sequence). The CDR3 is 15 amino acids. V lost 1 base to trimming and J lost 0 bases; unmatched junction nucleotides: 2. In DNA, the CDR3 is TGCAGTGCTAGAGGGACTAGCGGGCCCTCCTACGAGCAGTACTTC. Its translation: CSARGTSGPSYEQYF.

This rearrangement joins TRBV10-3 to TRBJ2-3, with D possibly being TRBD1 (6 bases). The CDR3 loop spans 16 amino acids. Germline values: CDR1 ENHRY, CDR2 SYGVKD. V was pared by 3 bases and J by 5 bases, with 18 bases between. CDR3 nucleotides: TGTGCCATCAGTGAATTTTGGGTCAGGGGTCGAGATACGCAGTATTTT. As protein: CAISEFWVRGRDTQYF.

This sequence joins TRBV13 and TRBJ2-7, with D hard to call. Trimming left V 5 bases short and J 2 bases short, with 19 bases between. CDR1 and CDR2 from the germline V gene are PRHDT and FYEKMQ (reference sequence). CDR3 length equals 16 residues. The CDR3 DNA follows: TGTGCCAGCAGCCACTCTACTTACAAGAGAGCCTACGAGCAGTACTTC. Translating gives CASSHSTYKRAYEQYF.

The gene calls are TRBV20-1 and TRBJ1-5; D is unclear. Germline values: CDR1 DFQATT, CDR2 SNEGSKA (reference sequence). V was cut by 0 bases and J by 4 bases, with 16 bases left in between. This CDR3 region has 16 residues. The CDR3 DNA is TGCAGTGCTAGAGATCCTAGTCGGACGCTAAATCAGCCCCAGCATTTT. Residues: CSARDPSRTLNQPQHF.

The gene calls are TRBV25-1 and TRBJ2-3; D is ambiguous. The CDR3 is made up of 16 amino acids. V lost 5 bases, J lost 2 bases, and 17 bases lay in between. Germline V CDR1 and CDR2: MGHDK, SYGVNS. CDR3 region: CASSNQHSRFTDTQYF. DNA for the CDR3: TGTGCCAGCAGTAACCAACACAGCAGGTTCACAGATACGCAGTATTTT. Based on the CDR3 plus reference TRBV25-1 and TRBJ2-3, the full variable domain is EADIYQTPRYLVIGTGKKITLECSQTMGHDKMYWYQQDPGMELHLIHYSYGVNSTEKGDLSSESTVSRIRTEHFPLTLESARPSHTSQYLCASSNQHSRFTDTQYFGPGTRLTVL.